What follows are 32 T cell receptor beta chains derived from one specimen sequenced in a study of CD8+CD57+ T cells in acquired aplastic anemia. Sequencing was done on patients that had shown CD8+CD57+ cell expansion by flow cytometry. Both TCR beta VDJ combination and CDR3 sequence profiling were carried out. Genomic DNA was the template for this profiling. TCRdb re-analysed the reads in MiXCR, keeping a single row per CDR3 protein. Of some 98,000 distinct CDR3 sequences detected, around 70% appear once; the ten largest clones hold roughly two thirds. Specimen: sorted CD4+, CD8+, or CD8+CD57+ T cells (not recorded which) from PBMCs. The source is a human donor with aplastic anemia.

In this sample, this clonotype turned up once. V gene TRBV7-6 combines with J gene TRBJ1-2, with D possibly matching TRBD1 (6 bases). Germline V gene sequence: CDR1 SGHVS, CDR2 FNYEAQ. The CDR3 has 14 residues. Trimming took 2 bases from V and 8 from J, leaving 15 bases between them. The CDR3 is CASSLTGQGLGYTF. The CDR3, as DNA: TGTGCCAGCAGCTTAACGGGACAAGGTTTGGGCTACACCTTC.

In the case of this clonotype: At one end the junction does not follow the germline gene, possibly because of a read error. The rearrangement joins TRBV25-1 to TRBJ1-1; tentatively, D is TRBD1 (5 bases). This CDR3 is built from 16 residues. CDR1 is MGHDK, CDR2 SYGVNS, per germline. The CDR3 protein is CASSELRGDLNTEAFF. The CDR3 DNA is TGTGCCAGCAGTGAATTACGGGGGGACCTGAATACTGAAGCTTTCTTT.

The chain joins TRBV7-3 to TRBJ2-7, with 11 bases matching TRBD2. CDR3 size: 15 residues. CDR1 is SGHTA, CDR2 FQGTGA, per germline. V trimming: 1 base; J trimming: 3 bases; junction bases outside the gene matches: 2. As DNA, the CDR3 is TGTGCCAGCAGCTTAAACCTAGCGGGGGGCTACGAGCAGTACTTC. It yields the protein CASSLNLAGGYEQYF.

This chain uses TRBV20-1 with TRBJ1-4; D gene unclear. Germline CDR1 and CDR2: DFQATT and SNEGSKA (reference sequence). This CDR3 has 12 residues. The V and J ends lost 4 bases and 3 bases respectively, with 6 bases between them. CDR3 in amino acids: CSATGANEKLFF. The CDR3, as DNA: TGCAGTGCTACCGGGGCTAATGAAAAACTGTTTTTT.

The CDR3 loop reads CATSRDVQGGNQPQHF. The CDR3 DNA follows: TGTGCCACCAGCAGGGACGTACAGGGTGGCAATCAGCCCCAGCATTTT. The rearrangement uses TRBV15 and TRBJ1-5; perhaps TRBD1 as D (6 bases). The germline CDR1 and CDR2 sequences are LNHNV and YYDKDF (reference sequence). V lost 3 bases and J 2 bases, leaving 14 bases between the germline ends. The CDR3 length is 16 residues.

The chain has TRBV7-6 and TRBJ2-1; a weak D match, TRBD2 (6 bases). CDR1 SGHVS and CDR2 FNYEAQ come from the germline V gene. Trimming shortened V by 3 bases and J by 3 bases, and 21 bases separated the two germline ends. This CDR3 comprises 18 residues. The CDR3 protein is CASSFASGASYIYNEQFF. The CDR3 DNA is TGTGCCAGCAGCTTCGCATCGGGAGCCTCCTACATCTACAATGAGCAGTTCTTC.

This clonotype was recorded a few times. The chain combines TRBV7-9 with TRBJ1-3, with D perhaps matching TRBD1 (5 bases). The CDR3 spans 15 residues. Trimming stripped 6 bases from V and 4 bases from J, with 16 bases between. CDR1 and CDR2 (germline): SEHNR, FQNEAQ (reference sequence). The CDR3 DNA is TGTGCCAGCAGTCGCGACACAGGCGGAGGAAACACCATATATTTT. It is translated as CASSRDTGGGNTIYF.

J is TRBJ2-7 and V is TRBV19, with D unresolved. The germline gives CDR1 LNHDA, CDR2 SQIVND (reference sequence). V lost 3 bases and J lost 2, with 14 bases in between. CDR3 length: 15 amino acids. The CDR3 DNA follows: TGTGCCAGTAGTATTTTAGACGGCTTCCCCTACGAGCAGTACTTC. It translates to CASSILDGFPYEQYF.

This clonotype was seen once. The rearrangement joins TRBV24-1 to TRBJ2-3; 12 bases fit TRBD1. J gave up 4 bases and V 11 bases, and 9 bases lay outside the gene matches. Germline lookup yields CDR1 KGHDR and CDR2 SFDVKD. The CDR3 runs 15 residues. The CDR3 protein is CASSPGQGAADTQYF. CDR3 coding DNA: TGTGCCAGCAGCCCGGGACAGGGGGCAGCAGATACGCAGTATTTT.

The genes are TRBV10-1 and TRBJ2-2; D might be TRBD1 (6 bases). Deletions cut 11 bases from V and 0 bases from J, with 13 bases between. This CDR3 has 14 amino acids. Germline CDR1 reads WNHNN; CDR2 reads SYGVQD (reference sequence). DNA for the CDR3: TGCGCCGCGTCCGGGACACCGAACACCGGGGAGCTGTTTTTT. Its translation: CAASGTPNTGELFF.

The chain has TRBV7-9 and TRBJ1-2, with TRBD1 identical over 7 bases. With 8 bases clipped from V and 4 bases from J, the junction kept 4 bases outside the gene matches. The CDR3 runs 12 residues. Germline-derived CDR1 and CDR2 are SEHNR and FQNEAQ (reference sequence). Here the CDR3 DNA reads TGTGCCAGCGGCCAGGGGGGCTATGGCTACACCTTC. This sequence encodes CASGQGGYGYTF.

The chain uses TRBV7-2 and TRBJ1-6; a possible D gene is TRBD1 (6 bases). The CDR3 contains 12 residues. V was clipped by 4 bases and J by 10 bases, with 8 bases between them. Germline V gene data show CDR1 as SGHTA and CDR2 as FQGNSA. Here the CDR3 reads CASSSQGSPLHF. CDR3 bases: TGTGCCAGCAGCTCACAGGGCTCACCCCTCCACTTT.

The chain is built from TRBV29-1 and TRBJ2-2; D perhaps matches TRBD2 (6 bases). The CDR3 runs 13 residues. From germline, CDR1 is SQVTM and CDR2 ANQGSEA. Trimming removed 4 bases at V and 6 bases at J, with 12 bases between. The CDR3 here is CSVGGTFAGELFF. In DNA form, the CDR3 reads TGCAGCGTTGGCGGGACGTTCGCCGGGGAGCTGTTTTTT.

The chain combines TRBV20-1 with TRBJ1-1; D gene uncertain. CDR1 and CDR2 (germline): DFQATT, SNEGSKA (reference sequence). CDR3 length: 9 residues. With 3 bases removed from V and 6 bases from J, the gap between germline ends came to 2 bases. The CDR3 sequence is CSARAEAFF. In DNA, the CDR3 is TGCAGTGCTAGGGCTGAAGCTTTCTTT.

CDR3 DNA: TGTGCCAGCAGCTCCGACCTAACCGGGGAGCTGTTTTTT. Amino acids: CASSSDLTGELFF. The chain has TRBV7-2 and TRBJ2-2; D ambiguous. The V end was cut by 4 bases, the J end by 5 bases, with 8 bases between. CDR3 length: 13 amino acids. Germline V lookup: CDR1 SGHTA, CDR2 FQGNSA.

This chain joins TRBV5-4 and TRBJ1-3; D is unresolved. The CDR3 has 14 residues. Germline V gene sequence: CDR1 SGHNT, CDR2 YYREEE (reference sequence). V lost 3 bases and J 8 bases, leaving 15 bases between the germline ends. This CDR3 reads CASSSTAGSDTIYF. The CDR3 nucleotides are TGTGCCAGCAGCTCGACCGCGGGCAGTGACACCATATATTTT.

This clonotype has just a few counts. This sequence joins TRBV15 and TRBJ2-7, with 10 bases aligning to TRBD2. Germline assignment: CDR1 LNHNV and CDR2 YYDKDF (reference sequence). V trimming: 3 bases; J trimming: 3 bases; junction bases outside the gene matches: 11. The CDR3 is 17 amino acids. CDR3 loop: CATSSSLAGALGYEQYF. The CDR3 DNA reads TGTGCCACCAGCAGTTCCCTAGCGGGGGCCCTTGGCTACGAGCAGTACTTC.

The gene calls are TRBV2 and TRBJ2-1; 11 bases are a match to TRBD2. The CDR3 has 17 amino acids. Germline values: CDR1 SNHLY, CDR2 FYNNEI. V gave up 0 bases and J gave up 5 bases; unmatched junction bases: 6. The DNA of the CDR3 is TGTGCCAGCAGTGAAGCGCTATTGGGACTAGCGGACAATGAGCAGTTCTTC. Residues: CASSEALLGLADNEQFF. The full variable domain, rest sourced from reference TRBV2 and TRBJ2-1, is EPEVTQTPSHQVTQMGQEVILRCVPISNHLYFYWYRQILGQKVEFLVSFYNNEISEKSEIFDDQFSVERPDGSNFTLKIRSTKLEDSAMYFCASSEALLGLADNEQFFGPGTRLTVL.

CDR3 nucleotide sequence: TGCAGTGCTAGAGATCAGAGGGTACTCTCCTACGAGCAGTACTTC. It is translated as CSARDQRVLSYEQYF. This rearrangement joins TRBV20-1 to TRBJ2-7; a possible D gene is TRBD2 (5 bases). Trimming took 0 bases from V and 0 from J, leaving 12 bases between them. The V gene's germline CDR1 is DFQATT and CDR2 SNEGSKA (reference sequence). The CDR3 is 15 residues long.

V and J are TRBV5-4 and TRBJ1-2; 8 bases line up with TRBD1. The J segment lost 2 bases and the V segment lost 4 bases, leaving 4 bases of the junction unmatched. Germline V gene sequence: CDR1 SGHNT, CDR2 YYREEE (reference sequence). The CDR3 has 14 residues. CDR3 coding DNA: TGTGCCAGCAGCCATGGGACAGGCAACTATGGCTACACCTTC. This sequence encodes CASSHGTGNYGYTF.

The V gene is TRBV24-1, the J gene TRBJ1-2; 7 bases agree with TRBD1. CDR3 length: 11 residues. V lost 7 bases to trimming and J lost 6 bases; unmatched junction nucleotides: 1. CDR1 is KGHDR and CDR2 is SFDVKD in the germline V gene. The CDR3 sequence is CATSQGDGYTF. The CDR3 nucleotides are TGTGCCACCAGCCAGGGGGATGGCTACACCTTC.

The rearrangement links TRBV7-2 to TRBJ1-2; D unresolved. Looked up from germline, CDR1 is SGHTA and CDR2 is FQGNSA. The CDR3 is 13 residues long. The V and J ends lost 1 base and 7 bases respectively, with 10 bases between them. CDR3 coding DNA: TGTGCCAGCAGCTTAGGTCAGGTTTTTGGCTACACCTTC. Translating gives CASSLGQVFGYTF.

This clonotype showed up just once. This chain connects TRBV20-1 to TRBJ2-5; D gene ambiguous. Germline lookup yields CDR1 DFQATT and CDR2 SNEGSKA (reference sequence). V was clipped by 4 bases and J by 2 bases, with 8 bases between them. The CDR3 covers 12 residues. The CDR3: CSAIGIQETQYF. Here the CDR3 DNA reads TGCAGTGCTATAGGGATACAAGAGACCCAGTACTTC.

The chain combines TRBV29-1 with TRBJ1-2; D not resolved. This CDR3 contains 15 residues. CDR1 is SQVTM and CDR2 is ANQGSEA in the germline V gene. Trimming cost V 5 bases and J 1 base, with 17 bases left between them. The CDR3, as DNA: TGCAGCGTTCTGTCATGGGATTACGGTAACTATGGCTACACCTTC. Translation gives CSVLSWDYGNYGYTF. The variable domain in full, with the rest retrieved from reference TRBV29-1 and TRBJ1-2, is SAVISQKPSRDICQRGTSLTIQCQVDSQVTMMFWYRQQPGQSLTLIATANQGSEATYESGFVIDKFPISRPNLTFSTLTVSNMSPEDSSIYLCSVLSWDYGNYGYTFGSGTRLTVV.

The rearrangement uses TRBV20-1 and TRBJ2-3; TRBD2 agrees at 11 bases. The CDR3 length is 19 residues. Germline CDR1 and CDR2: DFQATT and SNEGSKA (reference sequence). Trimming at V came to 0 bases and at J to 4 bases, leaving 15 bases not matched to a gene. CDR3 DNA sequence: TGCAGTGCTAGAGATCCCCCCGTTAGCGGGAGGGCCGGGGCAGATACGCAGTATTTT. It codes for CSARDPPVSGRAGADTQYF.

The chain uses TRBV7-9 and TRBJ1-4; D perhaps matches TRBD1 (5 bases). Germline CDR1 and CDR2: SEHNR and FQNEAQ (reference sequence). Trimming took 8 bases from V and 6 from J, leaving 13 bases between them. CDR3 length: 13 amino acids. The CDR3: CASGEGRDEKLFF. CDR3 nucleotide sequence: TGTGCCAGCGGTGAAGGCAGGGATGAAAAACTGTTTTTT.

The gene calls are TRBV15 and TRBJ2-7; 13 nucleotides line up with TRBD2. The trim removed 1 base at V and 4 bases at J, leaving 7 bases unmatched. The germline V gene encodes CDR1 LNHNV and CDR2 YYDKDF (reference sequence). The CDR3 runs to 17 residues. CDR3 protein: CATSRVGLAGAVYEQYF. The CDR3, as DNA: TGTGCCACCAGCAGAGTTGGACTAGCGGGGGCCGTATACGAGCAGTACTTC.

The CDR3 loop reads CASSETGQQYF. CDR3 nucleotides: TGTGCCAGCAGTGAAACGGGCCAGCAGTACTTC. The chain uses TRBV12-3 or TRBV12-4 and TRBJ2-7; D ambiguous. V lost 5 bases and J 8 bases, leaving 10 bases between the germline ends. The CDR3 runs to 11 residues.

CDR3 nucleotide sequence: TGTGCCATCAAGGGCGGGGGGTGGACAGATACGCAGTATTTT. This gives the protein CAIKGGGWTDTQYF. The chain employs TRBV10-3 and TRBJ2-3, with TRBD2 identical over 8 bases. Trimming at V came to 7 bases and at J to 3 bases, leaving 6 bases not matched to a gene. The CDR3 loop spans 14 amino acids. Germline-derived CDR1 and CDR2 are ENHRY and SYGVKD.

This clonotype was observed many times. The chain has TRBV19 and TRBJ1-5; D ambiguous. CDR1 and CDR2 (germline): LNHDA, SQIVND (reference sequence). This CDR3 has 12 amino acids. Trimming removed 9 bases from V and 2 bases from J, with 8 bases in between. The CDR3 bases are TGTGCCAGCCTGTCAGGCAATCAGCCCCAGCATTTT. It codes for CASLSGNQPQHF.

The chain combines TRBV10-3 with TRBJ2-7; a possible D gene is TRBD1 (6 bases). The CDR3 totals 11 residues. Germline CDR1 is ENHRY and CDR2 is SYGVKD. Trimming shortened V by 10 bases and J by 3 bases, and 10 bases separated the two germline ends. This CDR3 is CATWTDYEQYF. CDR3 DNA: TGTGCCACATGGACAGACTACGAGCAGTACTTC.

This clonotype was picked up a small number of times. J is TRBJ2-5 and V is TRBV7-8; 10 bases agree with TRBD1. V trimming: 3 bases; J trimming: 5 bases; junction bases outside the gene matches: 9. The CDR3 consists of 16 residues. The germline V gene encodes CDR1 SGHVS and CDR2 FQNEAQ. The CDR3 is CASSLTGGLRRETQYF. For the CDR3, the DNA is TGTGCCAGCAGCTTGACAGGGGGCCTCCGAAGGGAGACCCAGTACTTC.